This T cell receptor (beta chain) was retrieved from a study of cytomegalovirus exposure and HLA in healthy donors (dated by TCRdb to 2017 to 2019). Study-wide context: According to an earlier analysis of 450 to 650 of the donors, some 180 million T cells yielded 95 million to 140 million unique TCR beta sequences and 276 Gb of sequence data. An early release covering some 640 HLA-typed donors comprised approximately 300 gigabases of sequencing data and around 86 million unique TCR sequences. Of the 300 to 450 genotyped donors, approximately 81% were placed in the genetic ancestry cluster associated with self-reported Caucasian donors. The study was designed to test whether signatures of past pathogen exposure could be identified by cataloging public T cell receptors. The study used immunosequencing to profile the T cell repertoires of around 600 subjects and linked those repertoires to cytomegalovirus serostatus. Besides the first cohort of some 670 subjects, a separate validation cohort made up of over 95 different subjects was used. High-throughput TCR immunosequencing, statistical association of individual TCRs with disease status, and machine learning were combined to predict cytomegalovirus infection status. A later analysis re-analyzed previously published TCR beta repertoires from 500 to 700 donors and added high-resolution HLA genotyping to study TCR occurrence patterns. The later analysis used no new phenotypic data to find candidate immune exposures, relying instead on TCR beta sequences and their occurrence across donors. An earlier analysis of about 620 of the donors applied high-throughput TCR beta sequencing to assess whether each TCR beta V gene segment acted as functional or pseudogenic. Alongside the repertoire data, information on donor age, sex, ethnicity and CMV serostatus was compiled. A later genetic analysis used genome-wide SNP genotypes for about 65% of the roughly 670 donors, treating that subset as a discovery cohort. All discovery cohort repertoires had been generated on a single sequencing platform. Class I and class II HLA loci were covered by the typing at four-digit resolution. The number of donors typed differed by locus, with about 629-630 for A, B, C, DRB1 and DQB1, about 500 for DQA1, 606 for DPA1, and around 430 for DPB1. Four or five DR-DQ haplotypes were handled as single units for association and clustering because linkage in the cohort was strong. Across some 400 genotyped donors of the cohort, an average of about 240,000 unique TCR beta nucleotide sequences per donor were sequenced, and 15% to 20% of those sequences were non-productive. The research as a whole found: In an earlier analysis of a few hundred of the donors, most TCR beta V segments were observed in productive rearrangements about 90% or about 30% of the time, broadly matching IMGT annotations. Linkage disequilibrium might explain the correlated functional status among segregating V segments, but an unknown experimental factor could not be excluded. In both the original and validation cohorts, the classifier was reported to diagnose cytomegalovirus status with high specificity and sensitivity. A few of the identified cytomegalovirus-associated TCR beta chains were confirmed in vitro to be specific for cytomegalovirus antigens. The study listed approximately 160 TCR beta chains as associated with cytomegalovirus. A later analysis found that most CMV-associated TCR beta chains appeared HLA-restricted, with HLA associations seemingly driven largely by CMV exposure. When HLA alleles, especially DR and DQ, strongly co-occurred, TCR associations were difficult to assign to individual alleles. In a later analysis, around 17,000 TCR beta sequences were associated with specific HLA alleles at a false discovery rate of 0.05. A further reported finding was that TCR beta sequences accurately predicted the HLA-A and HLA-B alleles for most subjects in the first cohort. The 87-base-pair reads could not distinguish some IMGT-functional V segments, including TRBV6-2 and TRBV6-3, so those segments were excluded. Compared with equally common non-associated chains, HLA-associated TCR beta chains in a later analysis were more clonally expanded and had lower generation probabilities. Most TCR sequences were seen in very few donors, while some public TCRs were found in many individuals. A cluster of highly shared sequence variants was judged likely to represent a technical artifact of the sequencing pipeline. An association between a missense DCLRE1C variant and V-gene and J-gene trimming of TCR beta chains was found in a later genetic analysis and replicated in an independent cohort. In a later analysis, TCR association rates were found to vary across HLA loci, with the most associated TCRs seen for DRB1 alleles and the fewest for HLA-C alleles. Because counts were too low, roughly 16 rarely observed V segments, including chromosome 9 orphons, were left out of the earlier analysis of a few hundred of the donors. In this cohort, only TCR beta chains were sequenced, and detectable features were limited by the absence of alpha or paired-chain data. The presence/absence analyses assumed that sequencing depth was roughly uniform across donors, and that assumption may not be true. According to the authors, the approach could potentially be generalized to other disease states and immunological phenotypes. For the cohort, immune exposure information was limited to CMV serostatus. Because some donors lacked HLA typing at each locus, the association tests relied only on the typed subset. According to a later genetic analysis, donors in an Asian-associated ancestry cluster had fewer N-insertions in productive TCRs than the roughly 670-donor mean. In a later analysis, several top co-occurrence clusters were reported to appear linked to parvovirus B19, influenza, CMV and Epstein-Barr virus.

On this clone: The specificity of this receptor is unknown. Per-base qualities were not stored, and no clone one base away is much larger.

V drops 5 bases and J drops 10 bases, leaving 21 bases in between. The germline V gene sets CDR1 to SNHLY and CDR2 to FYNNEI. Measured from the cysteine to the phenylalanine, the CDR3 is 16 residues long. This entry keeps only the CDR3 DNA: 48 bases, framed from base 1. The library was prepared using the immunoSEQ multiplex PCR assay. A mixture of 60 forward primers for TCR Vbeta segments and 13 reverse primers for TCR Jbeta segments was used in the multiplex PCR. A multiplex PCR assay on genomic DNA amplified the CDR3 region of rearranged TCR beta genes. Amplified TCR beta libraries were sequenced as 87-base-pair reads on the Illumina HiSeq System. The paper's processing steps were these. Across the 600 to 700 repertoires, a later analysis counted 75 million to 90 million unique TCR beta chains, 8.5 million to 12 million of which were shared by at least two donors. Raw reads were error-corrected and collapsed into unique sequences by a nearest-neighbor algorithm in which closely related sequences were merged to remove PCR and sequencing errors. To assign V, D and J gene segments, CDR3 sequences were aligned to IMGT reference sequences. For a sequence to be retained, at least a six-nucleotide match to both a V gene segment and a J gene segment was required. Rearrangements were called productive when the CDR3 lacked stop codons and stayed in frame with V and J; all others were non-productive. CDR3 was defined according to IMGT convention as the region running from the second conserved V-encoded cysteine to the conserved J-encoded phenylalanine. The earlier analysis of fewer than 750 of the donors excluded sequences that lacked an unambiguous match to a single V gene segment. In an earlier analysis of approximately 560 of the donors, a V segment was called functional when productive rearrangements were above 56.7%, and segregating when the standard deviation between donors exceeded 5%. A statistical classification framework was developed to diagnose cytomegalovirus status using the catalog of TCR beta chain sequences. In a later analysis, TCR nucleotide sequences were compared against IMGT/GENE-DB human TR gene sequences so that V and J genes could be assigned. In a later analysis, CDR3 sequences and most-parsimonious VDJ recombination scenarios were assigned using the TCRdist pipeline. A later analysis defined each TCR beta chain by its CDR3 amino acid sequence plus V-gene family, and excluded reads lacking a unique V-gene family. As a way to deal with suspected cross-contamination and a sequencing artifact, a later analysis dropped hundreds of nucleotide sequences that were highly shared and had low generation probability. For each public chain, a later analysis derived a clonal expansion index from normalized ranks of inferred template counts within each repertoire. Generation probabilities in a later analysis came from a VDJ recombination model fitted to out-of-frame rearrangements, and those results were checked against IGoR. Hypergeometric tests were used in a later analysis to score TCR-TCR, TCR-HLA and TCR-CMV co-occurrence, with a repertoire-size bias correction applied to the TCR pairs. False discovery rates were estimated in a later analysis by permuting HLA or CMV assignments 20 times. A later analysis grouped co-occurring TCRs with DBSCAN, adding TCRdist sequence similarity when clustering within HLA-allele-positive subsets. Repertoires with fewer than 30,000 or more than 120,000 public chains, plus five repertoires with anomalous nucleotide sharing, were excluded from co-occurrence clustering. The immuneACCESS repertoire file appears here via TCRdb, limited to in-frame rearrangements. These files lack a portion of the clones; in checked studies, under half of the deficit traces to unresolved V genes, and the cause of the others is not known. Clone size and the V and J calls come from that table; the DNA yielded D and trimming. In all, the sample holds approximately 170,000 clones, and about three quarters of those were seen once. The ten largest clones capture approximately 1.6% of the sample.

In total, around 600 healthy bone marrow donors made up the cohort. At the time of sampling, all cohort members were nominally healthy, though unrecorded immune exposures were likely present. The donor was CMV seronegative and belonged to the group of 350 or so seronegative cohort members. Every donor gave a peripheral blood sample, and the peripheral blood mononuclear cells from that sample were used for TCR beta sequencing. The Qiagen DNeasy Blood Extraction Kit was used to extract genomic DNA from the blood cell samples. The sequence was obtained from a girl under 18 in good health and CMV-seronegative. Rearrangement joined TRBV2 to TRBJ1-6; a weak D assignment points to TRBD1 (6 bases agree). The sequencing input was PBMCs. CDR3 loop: CASSPHSGTPGSPLHF. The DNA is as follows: TGTGCCAGCAGTCCCCATTCCGGGACACCCGGCTCACCCCTCCACTTT.